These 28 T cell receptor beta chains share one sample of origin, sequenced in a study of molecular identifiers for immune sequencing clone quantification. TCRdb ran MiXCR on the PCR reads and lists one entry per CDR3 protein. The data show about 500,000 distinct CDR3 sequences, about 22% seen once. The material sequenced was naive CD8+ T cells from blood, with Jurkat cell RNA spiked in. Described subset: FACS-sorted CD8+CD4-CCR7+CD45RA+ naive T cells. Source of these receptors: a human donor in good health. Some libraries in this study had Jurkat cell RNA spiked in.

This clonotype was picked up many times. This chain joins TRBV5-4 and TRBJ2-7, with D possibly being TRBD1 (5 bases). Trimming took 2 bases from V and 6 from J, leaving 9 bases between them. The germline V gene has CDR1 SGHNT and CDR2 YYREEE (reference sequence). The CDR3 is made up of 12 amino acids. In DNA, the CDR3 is TGTGCCAGCAGCTTCCCGGACACCGAGCAGTACTTC. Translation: CASSFPDTEQYF.

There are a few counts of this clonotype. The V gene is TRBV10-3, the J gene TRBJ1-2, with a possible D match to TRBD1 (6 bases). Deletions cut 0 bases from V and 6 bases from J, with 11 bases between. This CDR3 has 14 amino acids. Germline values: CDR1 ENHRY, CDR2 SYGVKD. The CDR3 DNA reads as TGTGCCATCAGTGAGTCGTGGTCAGGGGATGGCTACACCTTC. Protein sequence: CAISESWSGDGYTF.

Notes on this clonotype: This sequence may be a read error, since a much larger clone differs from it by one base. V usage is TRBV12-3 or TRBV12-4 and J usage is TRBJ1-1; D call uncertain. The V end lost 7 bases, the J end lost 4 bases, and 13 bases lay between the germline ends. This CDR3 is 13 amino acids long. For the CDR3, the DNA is TGTGCCAGCACCCTCGGGTTTAGCACTGAAGCTTTCTTT. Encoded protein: CASTLGFSTEAFF.

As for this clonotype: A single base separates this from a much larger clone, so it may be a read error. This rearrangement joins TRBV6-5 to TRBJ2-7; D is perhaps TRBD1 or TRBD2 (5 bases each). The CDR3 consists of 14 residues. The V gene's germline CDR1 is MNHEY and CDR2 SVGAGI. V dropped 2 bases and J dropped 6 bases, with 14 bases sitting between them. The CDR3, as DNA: TGTGCCAGCAGTTACCCTCGGGACGGCAGCGAGCAGTACTTC. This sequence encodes CASSYPRDGSEQYF.

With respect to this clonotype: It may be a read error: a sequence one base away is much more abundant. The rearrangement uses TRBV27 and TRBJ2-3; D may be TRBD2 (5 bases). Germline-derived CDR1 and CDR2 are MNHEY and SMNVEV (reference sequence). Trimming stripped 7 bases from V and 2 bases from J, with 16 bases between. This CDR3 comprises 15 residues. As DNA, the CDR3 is TGTGCCAGCAATTCGATGTCGGGGATCACAGATACGCAGTATTTT. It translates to CASNSMSGITDTQYF.

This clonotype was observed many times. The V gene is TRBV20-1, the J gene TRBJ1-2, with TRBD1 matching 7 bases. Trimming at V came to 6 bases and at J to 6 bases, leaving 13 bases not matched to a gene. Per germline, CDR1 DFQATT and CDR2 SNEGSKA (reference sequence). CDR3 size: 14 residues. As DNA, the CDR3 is TGCAGTGCCCGGTCAAAGACAGGGCTAGATGGCTACACCTTC. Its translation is CSARSKTGLDGYTF.

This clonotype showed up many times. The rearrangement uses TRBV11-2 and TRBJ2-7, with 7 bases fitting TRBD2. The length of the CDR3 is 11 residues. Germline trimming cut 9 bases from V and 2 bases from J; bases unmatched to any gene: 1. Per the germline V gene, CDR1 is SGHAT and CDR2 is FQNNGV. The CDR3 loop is CARGRAYEQYF. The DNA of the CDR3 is TGTGCCAGGGGGAGGGCCTACGAGCAGTACTTC.

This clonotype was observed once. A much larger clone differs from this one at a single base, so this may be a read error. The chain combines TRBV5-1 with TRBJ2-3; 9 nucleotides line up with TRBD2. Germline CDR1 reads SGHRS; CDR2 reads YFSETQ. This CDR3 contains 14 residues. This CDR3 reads CAGSFGTSLDTQYF. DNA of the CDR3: TGCGCCGGCAGCTTTGGGACTAGCCTAGATACGCAGTATTTT.

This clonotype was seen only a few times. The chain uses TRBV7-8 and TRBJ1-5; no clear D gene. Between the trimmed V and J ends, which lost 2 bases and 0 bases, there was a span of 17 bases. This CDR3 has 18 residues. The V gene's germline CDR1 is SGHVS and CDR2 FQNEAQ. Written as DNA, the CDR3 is TGTGCCAGCAGCTTATTGGGCAGCAGCCATCCTAGCAATCAGCCCCAGCATTTT. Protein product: CASSLLGSSHPSNQPQHF.

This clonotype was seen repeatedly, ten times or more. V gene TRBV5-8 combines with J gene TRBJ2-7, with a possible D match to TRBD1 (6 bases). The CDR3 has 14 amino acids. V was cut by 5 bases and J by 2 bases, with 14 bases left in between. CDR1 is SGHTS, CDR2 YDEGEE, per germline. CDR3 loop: CASSLTGIPYEQYF. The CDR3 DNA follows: TGTGCCAGCAGTTTGACAGGTATCCCCTACGAGCAGTACTTC.

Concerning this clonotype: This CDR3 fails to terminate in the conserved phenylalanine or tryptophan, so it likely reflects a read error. The CDR3 sequence: CCVKLALPDTQYS. DNA for the CDR3: TGCTGCGTTAAACTAGCCCTACCAGATACGCAGTATTCT. The chain recombines TRBV29-1 with TRBJ2-3; TRBD2 is a possible D gene (6 bases). The CDR3 loop spans 13 amino acids. CDR1 and CDR2 (germline): SQVTM, ANQGSEA.

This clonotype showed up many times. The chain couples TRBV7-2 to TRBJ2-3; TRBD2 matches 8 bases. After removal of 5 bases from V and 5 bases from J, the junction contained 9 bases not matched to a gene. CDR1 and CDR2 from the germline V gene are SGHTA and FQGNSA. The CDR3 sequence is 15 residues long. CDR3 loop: CASSAGTSRLDTQYF. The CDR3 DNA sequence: TGTGCCAGCAGCGCAGGGACTAGTCGGCTAGATACGCAGTATTTT.

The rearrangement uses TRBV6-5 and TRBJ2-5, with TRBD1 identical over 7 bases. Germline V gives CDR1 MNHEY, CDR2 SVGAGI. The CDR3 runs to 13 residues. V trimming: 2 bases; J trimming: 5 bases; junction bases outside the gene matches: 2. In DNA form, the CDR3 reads TGTGCCAGCAGTTACCCCAGGGGGGAGACCCAGTACTTC. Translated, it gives CASSYPRGETQYF.

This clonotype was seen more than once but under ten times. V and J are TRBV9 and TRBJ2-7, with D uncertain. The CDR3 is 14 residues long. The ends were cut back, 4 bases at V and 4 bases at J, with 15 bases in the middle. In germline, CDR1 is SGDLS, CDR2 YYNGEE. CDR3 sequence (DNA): TGTGCCAGCAGCCCCTACAAACTGGGATACGAGCAGTACTTC. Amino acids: CASSPYKLGYEQYF.

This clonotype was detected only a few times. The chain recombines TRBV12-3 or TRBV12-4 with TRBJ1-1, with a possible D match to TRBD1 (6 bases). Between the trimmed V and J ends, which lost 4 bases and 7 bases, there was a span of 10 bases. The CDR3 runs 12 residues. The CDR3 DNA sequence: TGTGCCAGCAGTTCCTCAGGGGTTGAAGCTTTCTTT. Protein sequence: CASSSSGVEAFF.

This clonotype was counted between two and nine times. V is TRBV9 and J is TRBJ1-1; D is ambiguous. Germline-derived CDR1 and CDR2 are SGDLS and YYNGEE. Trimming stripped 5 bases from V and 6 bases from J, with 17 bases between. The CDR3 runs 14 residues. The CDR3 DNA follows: TGTGCCAGCAGTGAAGCGGGTACGGGCGCTGAAGCTTTCTTT. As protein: CASSEAGTGAEAFF.

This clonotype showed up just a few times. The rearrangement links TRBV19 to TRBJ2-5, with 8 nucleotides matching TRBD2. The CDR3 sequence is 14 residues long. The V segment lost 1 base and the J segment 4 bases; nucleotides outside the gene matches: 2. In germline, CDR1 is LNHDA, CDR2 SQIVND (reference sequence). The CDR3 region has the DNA TGTGCCAGTAGTATAGTCGCGGGAGGAGAGACCCAGTACTTC. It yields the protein CASSIVAGGETQYF.

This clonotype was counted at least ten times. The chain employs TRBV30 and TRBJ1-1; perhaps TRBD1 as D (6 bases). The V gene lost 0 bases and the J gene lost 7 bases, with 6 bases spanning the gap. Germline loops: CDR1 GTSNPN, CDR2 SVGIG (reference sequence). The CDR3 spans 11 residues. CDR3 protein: CAWSVGGEAFF. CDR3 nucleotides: TGTGCCTGGAGTGTAGGGGGTGAAGCTTTCTTT.

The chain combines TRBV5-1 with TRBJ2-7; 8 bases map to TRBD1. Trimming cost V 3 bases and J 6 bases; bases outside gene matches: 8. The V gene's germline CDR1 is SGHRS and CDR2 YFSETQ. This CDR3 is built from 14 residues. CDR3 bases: TGCGCCAGCAGCTATTATGGACAGGGAGGCGAGCAGTACTTC. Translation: CASSYYGQGGEQYF. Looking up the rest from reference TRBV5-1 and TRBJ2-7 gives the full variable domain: KAGVTQTPRYLIKTRGQQVTLSCSPISGHRSVSWYQQTPGQGLQFLFEYFSETQRNKGNFPGRFSGRQFSNSRSEMNVSTLELGDSALYLCASSYYGQGGEQYFGPGTRLTVT.

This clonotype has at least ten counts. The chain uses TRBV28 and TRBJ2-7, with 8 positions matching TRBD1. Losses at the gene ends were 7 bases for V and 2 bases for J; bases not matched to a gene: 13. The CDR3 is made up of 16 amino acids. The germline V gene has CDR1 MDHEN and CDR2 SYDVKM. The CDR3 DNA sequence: TGTGCCAGCATCGAACCCGGGACAGGTTTCCCCTACGAGCAGTACTTC. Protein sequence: CASIEPGTGFPYEQYF.

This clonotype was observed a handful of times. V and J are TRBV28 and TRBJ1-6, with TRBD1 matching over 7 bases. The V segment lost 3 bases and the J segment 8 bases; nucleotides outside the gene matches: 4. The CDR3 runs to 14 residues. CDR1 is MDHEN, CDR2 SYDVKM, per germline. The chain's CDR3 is CASSFQGGDSPLHF. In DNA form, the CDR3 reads TGTGCCAGCAGTTTTCAAGGGGGCGATTCACCCCTCCACTTT.

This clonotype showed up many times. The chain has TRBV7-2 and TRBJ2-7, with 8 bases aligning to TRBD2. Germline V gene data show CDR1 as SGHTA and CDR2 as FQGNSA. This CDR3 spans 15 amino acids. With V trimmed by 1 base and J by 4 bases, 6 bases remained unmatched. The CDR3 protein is CASSLGRKREYEQYF. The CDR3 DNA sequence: TGTGCCAGCAGCTTAGGTCGGAAGCGGGAGTACGAGCAGTACTTC.

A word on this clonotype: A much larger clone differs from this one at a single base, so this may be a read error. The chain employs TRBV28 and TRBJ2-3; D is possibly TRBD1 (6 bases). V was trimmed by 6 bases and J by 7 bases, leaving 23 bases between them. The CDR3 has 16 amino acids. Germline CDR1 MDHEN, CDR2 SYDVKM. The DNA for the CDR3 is TGTGCCAGCAGACCGGGACAAAATTATCGGAGAAATACGCAGTATTTT. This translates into CASRPGQNYRRNTQYF.

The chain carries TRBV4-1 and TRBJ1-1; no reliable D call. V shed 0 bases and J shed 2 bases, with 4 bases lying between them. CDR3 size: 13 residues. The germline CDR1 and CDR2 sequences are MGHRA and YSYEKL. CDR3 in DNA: TGCGCCAGCAGCCAAGATCATAACACTGAAGCTTTCTTT. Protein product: CASSQDHNTEAFF.

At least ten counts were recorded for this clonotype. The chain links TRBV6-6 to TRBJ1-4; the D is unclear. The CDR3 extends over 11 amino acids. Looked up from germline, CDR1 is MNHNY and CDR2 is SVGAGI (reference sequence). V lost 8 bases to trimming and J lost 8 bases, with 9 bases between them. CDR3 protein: CASRHGEKLFF. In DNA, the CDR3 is TGTGCCAGCCGACATGGAGAAAAACTGTTTTTT.

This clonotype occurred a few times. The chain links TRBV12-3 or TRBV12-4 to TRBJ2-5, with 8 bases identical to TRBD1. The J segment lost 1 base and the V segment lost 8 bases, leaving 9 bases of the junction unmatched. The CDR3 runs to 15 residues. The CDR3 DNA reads TGTGCCAGCGGGGAGGCAGGGGGCCTCCAAGAGACCCAGTACTTC. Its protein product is CASGEAGGLQETQYF.

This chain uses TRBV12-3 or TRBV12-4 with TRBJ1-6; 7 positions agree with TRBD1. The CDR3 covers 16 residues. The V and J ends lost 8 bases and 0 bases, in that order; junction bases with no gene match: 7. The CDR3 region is CASSSGGTSYNSPLHF. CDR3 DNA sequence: TGTGCCAGCTCTTCAGGGGGTACCTCCTATAATTCACCCCTCCACTTT.

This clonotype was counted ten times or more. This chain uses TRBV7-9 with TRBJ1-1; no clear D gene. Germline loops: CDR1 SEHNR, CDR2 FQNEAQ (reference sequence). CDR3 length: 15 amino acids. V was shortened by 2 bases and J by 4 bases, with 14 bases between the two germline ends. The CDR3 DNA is TGTGCCAGCAGCTTACGAGAAGTGGGTCGCACTGAAGCTTTCTTT. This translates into CASSLREVGRTEAFF.